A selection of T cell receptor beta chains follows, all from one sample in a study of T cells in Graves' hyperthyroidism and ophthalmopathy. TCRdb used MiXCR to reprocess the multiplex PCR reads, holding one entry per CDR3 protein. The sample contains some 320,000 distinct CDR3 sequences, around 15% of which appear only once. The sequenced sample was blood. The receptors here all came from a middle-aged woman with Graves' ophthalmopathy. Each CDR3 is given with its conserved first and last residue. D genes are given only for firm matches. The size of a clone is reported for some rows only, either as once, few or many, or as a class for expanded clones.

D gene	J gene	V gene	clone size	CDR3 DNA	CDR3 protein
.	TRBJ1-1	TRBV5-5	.	TGTGCCAGCAGCTTGGGTTTGGGACAAAAGACGGAAGCTTTCTTT	CASSLGLGQKTEAFF
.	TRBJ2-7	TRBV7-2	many	TGTGCCAGCAGCTTAACAGGGTTTTACGAGCAGTACTTC	CASSLTGFYEQYF
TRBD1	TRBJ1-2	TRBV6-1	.	TGTGCCAGCATCCGGACAGGGTCTAACTATGGCTACACCTTC	CASIRTGSNYGYTF
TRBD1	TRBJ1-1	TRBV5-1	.	TGCGCCAGCAGCCAGGGGGTGGCGAACACTGAAGCTTTCTTT	CASSQGVANTEAFF
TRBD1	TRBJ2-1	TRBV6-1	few	TGTGCCAGCAGGGGGACAGGTTACAATGAGCAGTTCTTC	CASRGTGYNEQFF
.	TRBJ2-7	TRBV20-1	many	TGCAGTGCTAGACCGGATTCCTACGAGCAGTACTTC	CSARPDSYEQYF
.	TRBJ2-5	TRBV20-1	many	TGCAGTGCTAGTCCCCATCAAGAGACCCAGTACTTC	CSASPHQETQYF
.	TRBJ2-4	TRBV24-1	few	TGTGCCACCAGTGATGGCGGTGCAAATGTCATTCAGTACTTC	CATSDGGANVIQYF
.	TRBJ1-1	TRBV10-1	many	TGCGCCAGCAGTGCCCAGGGCACTGAAGCTTTCTTT	CASSAQGTEAFF
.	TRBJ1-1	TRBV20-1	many	TGCAGTGCTAGAGTCGGTAGGGTAGAGGGTGAAGCTTTCTTT	CSARVGRVEGEAFF
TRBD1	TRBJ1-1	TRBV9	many	TGTGCCAGCAGCCGGGCGGGGACAGCGAACACTGAAGCTTTCTTT	CASSRAGTANTEAFF
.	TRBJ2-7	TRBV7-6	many	TGTGCCAGCAGCTTAGGAGGGGGGGGCCAGTACGAGCAGTACTTC	CASSLGGGGQYEQYF
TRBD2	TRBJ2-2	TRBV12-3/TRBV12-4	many	TGTGCCAGCAGTTTATCTAGCGGTGGCACCGGGGAGCTGTTTTTT	CASSLSSGGTGELFF
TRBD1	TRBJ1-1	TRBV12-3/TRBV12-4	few	TGTGCCAGCAGGATGACAGGGGGAGTCATGAACACTGAAGCTTTCTTT	CASRMTGGVMNTEAFF
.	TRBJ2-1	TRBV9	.	TGTGCCAGCAGCGTACTCGGCGGGGGCCTCAATGAGCAGTTCTTC	CASSVLGGGLNEQFF
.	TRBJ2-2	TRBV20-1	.	TGCAGTGCCTGGGACGCAATTCACACCGGGGAGCTGTTTTTT	CSAWDAIHTGELFF
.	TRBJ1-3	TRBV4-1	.	TGCGCCAGCAGCCGATCGGGAAACACCATATATTTT	CASSRSGNTIYF
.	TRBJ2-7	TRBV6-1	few	TGTGCCAGCAGCTTTCGTGCTGGCTACGAGCAGTACTTC	CASSFRAGYEQYF
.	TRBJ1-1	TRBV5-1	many	TGCGCCAGCAGGGCGAATTGGGGTGAAGCTTTCTTT	CASRANWGEAFF
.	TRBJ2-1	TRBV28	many	TGTGCCAGCAGGAACCGGGATGAGCAGTTCTTC	CASRNRDEQFF
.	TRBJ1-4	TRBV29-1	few	TGCAGCGTGACGGGGGCAACTAATGAAAAACTGTTTTTT	CSVTGATNEKLFF
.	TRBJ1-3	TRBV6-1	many	TGTGCCAGCAGCGACAGTCAAAGGGGTGGAAACACCATATATTTT	CASSDSQRGGNTIYF
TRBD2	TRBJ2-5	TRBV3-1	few	TGTGCCAGCAGCTACCGGACTAGCGCAGAGACCCAGTACTTC	CASSYRTSAETQYF
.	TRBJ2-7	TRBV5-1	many	TGCGCCAGCAGCCTAGAGGCCGTGACAGCCCAGAGCTCCTACGAGCAGTACTTC	CASSLEAVTAQSSYEQYF
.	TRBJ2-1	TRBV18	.	TGTGCCAGCTCACCAGAAACTAGGGGCAGTGAGCAGTTCTTC	CASSPETRGSEQFF